The 5 T cell receptor beta chains below were found in one sample sequenced in a study of naive and memory T cell subsets. Findings of the study overall: A few larger clonotypes appeared in naive repertoires, especially CD8, possibly memory cells re-expressing CD45RA.

These receptors' antigens are unknown. The beta constant-region primer was an equimolar mix of two oligonucleotides covering TRBC1 and TRBC2. Ligated cDNA was amplified by four rounds of PCR with nested alpha and beta constant-region primers and SP2. MiXCR was run by TCRdb on the UMI-ligation and nested PCR reads, yielding one entry per CDR3 protein. The table shows around 140,000 distinct CDR3 sequences, with around 21% occurring only once. Sequences were obtained from naive CD8+ T cells from blood. The receptors were sampled from a human donor in good health.

This clonotype was seen a few times. The gene calls are TRBV5-1 and TRBJ1-2; D perhaps matches TRBD1 (5 bases). CDR3 size: 17 residues. V dropped 4 bases and J dropped 7 bases, with 26 bases sitting between them. The germline gives CDR1 SGHRS, CDR2 YFSETQ. The chain's CDR3 is CASSRSTAAKGLVGYTF. The CDR3 nucleotides are TGCGCCAGCAGCCGGTCGACAGCTGCCAAGGGACTCGTTGGCTACACCTTC.

This clonotype was recorded a few times. The gene calls are TRBV15 and TRBJ2-4, with no clear D. The V gene's germline CDR1 is LNHNV and CDR2 YYDKDF (reference sequence). V lost 1 base, J lost 5 bases, and 6 bases lay in between. CDR3 size: 13 residues. CDR3 in DNA: TGTGCCACCAGCAGAGCCACCCAAAACATTCAGTACTTC. This gives the protein CATSRATQNIQYF.

The rearrangement joins TRBV29-1 to TRBJ1-1; D might be TRBD1 (6 bases). This CDR3 contains 14 residues. The germline V and J ends were trimmed by 6 bases and 0 bases, with 14 bases remaining between them. Germline values: CDR1 SQVTM, CDR2 ANQGSEA. CDR3: CSVGAGAMNTEAFF. CDR3 coding DNA: TGCAGCGTGGGAGCGGGGGCGATGAACACTGAAGCTTTCTTT.

This clonotype turned up a few times. This chain links TRBV28 with TRBJ1-2; D not certain. The CDR3 runs 14 residues. In germline, CDR1 is MDHEN, CDR2 SYDVKM. Trimming pared 3 bases from V and 4 bases from J, leaving 12 bases between. The CDR3 DNA sequence: TGTGCCAGCAGTTTGATCAGCCCTACCTATGGCTACACCTTC. It encodes CASSLISPTYGYTF.

The rearrangement uses TRBV2 and TRBJ2-5; a possible D gene is TRBD2 (6 bases). The V and J ends lost 3 bases and 5 bases respectively, with 13 bases between them. The CDR3 length is 14 residues. Germline-derived CDR1 and CDR2 are SNHLY and FYNNEI. The CDR3 here is CASSDYGAGETQYF. CDR3 in DNA: TGTGCCAGCAGTGACTACGGGGCGGGGGAGACCCAGTACTTC. Drawing the rest from reference TRBV2 and TRBJ2-5, the complete variable domain is EPEVTQTPSHQVTQMGQEVILRCVPISNHLYFYWYRQILGQKVEFLVSFYNNEISEKSEIFDDQFSVERPDGSNFTLKIRSTKLEDSAMYFCASSDYGAGETQYFGPGTRLLVL.